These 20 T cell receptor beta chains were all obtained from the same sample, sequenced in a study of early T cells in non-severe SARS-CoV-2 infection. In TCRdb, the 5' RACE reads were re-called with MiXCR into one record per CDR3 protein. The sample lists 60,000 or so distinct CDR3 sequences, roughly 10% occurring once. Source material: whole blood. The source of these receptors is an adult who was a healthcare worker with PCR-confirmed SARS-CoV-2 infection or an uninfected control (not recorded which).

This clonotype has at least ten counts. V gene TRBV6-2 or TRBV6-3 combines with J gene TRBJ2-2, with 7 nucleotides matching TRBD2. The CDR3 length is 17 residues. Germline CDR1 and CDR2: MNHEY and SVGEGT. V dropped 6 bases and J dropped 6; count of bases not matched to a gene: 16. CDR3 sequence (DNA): TGTGCCAGCAGGACCAGAGGGCAAGCGGGGACGGCCGGGGAGCTGTTTTTT. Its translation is CASRTRGQAGTAGELFF.

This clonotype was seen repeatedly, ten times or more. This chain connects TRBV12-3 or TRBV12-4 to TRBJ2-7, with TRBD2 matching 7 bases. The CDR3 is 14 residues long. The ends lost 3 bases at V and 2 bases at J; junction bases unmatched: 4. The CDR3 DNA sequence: TGTGCCAGCAGTTTCGGGGGGTTGACCTACGAGCAGTACTTC. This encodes CASSFGGLTYEQYF.

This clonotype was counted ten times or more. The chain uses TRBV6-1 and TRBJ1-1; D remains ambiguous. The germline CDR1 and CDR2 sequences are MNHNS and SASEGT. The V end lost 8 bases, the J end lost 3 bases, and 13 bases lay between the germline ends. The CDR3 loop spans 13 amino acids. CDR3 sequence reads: CASGRVWDTEAFF. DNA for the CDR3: TGTGCCAGCGGCCGCGTTTGGGACACTGAAGCTTTCTTT.

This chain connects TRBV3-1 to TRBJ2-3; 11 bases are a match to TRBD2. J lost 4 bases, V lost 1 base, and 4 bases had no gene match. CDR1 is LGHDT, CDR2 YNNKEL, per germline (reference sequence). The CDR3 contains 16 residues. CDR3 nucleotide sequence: TGTGCCAGCAGCCAAGTTCTAGCGGGGGGAGCAGATACGCAGTATTTT. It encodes CASSQVLAGGADTQYF.

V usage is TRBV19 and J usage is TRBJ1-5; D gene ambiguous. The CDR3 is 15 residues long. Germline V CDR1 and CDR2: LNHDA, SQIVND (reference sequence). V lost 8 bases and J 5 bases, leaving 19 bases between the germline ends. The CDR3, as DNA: TGTGCCAGTCGGGCCAAAATCCTCGAATATCAGCCCCAGCATTTT. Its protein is CASRAKILEYQPQHF.

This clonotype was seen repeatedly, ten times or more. The CDR3 reads CASTSGTGQPQHF. The CDR3 nucleotides are TGTGCCAGCACGTCAGGAACGGGCCAGCCCCAGCATTTT. This sequence joins TRBV6-5 and TRBJ1-5, with D uncertain. Germline V gives CDR1 MNHEY, CDR2 SVGAGI. This CDR3 spans 13 amino acids. Between the trimmed V and J ends, which lost 7 bases and 7 bases, there was a span of 14 bases.

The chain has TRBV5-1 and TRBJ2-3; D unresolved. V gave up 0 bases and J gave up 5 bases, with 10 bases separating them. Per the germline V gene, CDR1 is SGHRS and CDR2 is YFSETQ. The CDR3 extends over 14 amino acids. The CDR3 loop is CASSLGTLGDTQYF. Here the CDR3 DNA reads TGCGCCAGCAGCTTGGGTACCCTGGGAGATACGCAGTATTTT.

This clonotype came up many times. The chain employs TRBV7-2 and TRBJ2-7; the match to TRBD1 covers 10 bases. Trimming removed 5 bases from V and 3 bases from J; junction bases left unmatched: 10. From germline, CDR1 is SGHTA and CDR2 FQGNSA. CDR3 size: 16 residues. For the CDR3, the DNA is TGTGCCAGCAGCCGTTCCGGGACAGGGGCCTTCTACGAGCAGTACTTC. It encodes CASSRSGTGAFYEQYF.

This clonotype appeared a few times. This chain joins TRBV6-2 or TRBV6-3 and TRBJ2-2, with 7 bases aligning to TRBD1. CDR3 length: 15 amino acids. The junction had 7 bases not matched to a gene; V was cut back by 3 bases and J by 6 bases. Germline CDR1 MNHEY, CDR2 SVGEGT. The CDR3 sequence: CASSYDREGAGELFF. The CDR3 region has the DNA TGTGCCAGCAGTTATGACAGGGAAGGGGCCGGGGAGCTGTTTTTT.

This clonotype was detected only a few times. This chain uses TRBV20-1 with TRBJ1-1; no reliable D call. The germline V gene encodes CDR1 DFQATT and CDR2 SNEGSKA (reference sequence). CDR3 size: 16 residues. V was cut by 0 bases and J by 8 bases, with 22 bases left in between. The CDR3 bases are TGCAGTGCTAGAGATGTAAGGACCCTACACGGGTTAGAAGCTTTCTTT. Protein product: CSARDVRTLHGLEAFF.

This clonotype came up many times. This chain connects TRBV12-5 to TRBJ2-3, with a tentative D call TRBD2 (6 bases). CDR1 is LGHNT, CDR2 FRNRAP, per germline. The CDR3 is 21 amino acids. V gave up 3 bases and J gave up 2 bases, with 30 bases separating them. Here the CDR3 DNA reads TGTGCTAGTGGTTTTCCACAAGGCTTACCTAACGGGGGTATCCCCACAGATACGCAGTATTTT. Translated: CASGFPQGLPNGGIPTDTQYF.

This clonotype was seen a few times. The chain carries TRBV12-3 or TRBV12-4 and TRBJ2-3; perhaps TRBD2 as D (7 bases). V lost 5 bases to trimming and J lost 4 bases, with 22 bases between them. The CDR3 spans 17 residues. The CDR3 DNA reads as TGTGCCAGCAGTGCCTACCTGGGGGGGGGCTCCCCAGATACGCAGTATTTT. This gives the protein CASSAYLGGGSPDTQYF.

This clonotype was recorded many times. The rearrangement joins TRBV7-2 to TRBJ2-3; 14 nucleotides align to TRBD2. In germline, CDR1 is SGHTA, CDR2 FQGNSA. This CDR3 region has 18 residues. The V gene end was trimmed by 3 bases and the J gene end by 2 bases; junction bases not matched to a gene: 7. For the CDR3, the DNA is TGTGCCAGCAGCTTCCGACTAGCGGGGGGGCCATTCACAGATACGCAGTATTTT. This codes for CASSFRLAGGPFTDTQYF.

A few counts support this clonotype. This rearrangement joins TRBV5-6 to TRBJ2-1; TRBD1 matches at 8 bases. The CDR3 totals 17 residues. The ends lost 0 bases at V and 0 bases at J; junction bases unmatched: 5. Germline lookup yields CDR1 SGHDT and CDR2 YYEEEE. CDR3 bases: TGTGCCAGCAGCTTGGGGACAGGGATAACCTCCTACAATGAGCAGTTCTTC. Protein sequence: CASSLGTGITSYNEQFF.

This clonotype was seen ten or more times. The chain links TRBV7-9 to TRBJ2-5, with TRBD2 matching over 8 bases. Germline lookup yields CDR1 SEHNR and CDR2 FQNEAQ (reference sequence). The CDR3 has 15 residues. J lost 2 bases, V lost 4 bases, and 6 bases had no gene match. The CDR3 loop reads CASSWAGGPQETQYF. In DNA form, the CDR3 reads TGTGCCAGCAGCTGGGCGGGGGGCCCACAAGAGACCCAGTACTTC. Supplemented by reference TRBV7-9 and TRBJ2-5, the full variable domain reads DTGVSQNPRHKITKRGQNVTFRCDPISEHNRLYWYRQTLGQGPEFLTYFQNEAQLEKSRLLSDRFSAERPKGSFSTLEIQRTEQGDSAMYLCASSWAGGPQETQYFGPGTRLLVL.

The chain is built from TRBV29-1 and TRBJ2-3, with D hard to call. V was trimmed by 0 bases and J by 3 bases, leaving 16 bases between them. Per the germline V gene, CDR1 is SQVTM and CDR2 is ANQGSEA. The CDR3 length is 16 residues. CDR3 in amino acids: CSVEDLGGIPTDTQYF. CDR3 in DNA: TGCAGCGTTGAAGATCTTGGTGGAATTCCGACAGATACGCAGTATTTT.

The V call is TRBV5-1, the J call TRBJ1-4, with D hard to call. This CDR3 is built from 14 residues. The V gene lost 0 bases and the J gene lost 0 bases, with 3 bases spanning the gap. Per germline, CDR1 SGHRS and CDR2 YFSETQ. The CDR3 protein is CASSLVATNEKLFF. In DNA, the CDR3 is TGCGCCAGCAGCTTGGTTGCAACTAATGAAAAACTGTTTTTT. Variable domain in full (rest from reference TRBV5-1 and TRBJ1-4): KAGVTQTPRYLIKTRGQQVTLSCSPISGHRSVSWYQQTPGQGLQFLFEYFSETQRNKGNFPGRFSGRQFSNSRSEMNVSTLELGDSALYLCASSLVATNEKLFFGSGTQLSVL.

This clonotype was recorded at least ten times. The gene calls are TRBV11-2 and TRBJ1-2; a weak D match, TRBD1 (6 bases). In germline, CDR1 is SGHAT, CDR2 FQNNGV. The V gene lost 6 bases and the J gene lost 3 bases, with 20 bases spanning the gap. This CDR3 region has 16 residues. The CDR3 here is CASRSPWGRGDYGYTF. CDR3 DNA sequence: TGTGCCAGCAGATCGCCCTGGGGCAGGGGAGACTATGGCTACACCTTC.

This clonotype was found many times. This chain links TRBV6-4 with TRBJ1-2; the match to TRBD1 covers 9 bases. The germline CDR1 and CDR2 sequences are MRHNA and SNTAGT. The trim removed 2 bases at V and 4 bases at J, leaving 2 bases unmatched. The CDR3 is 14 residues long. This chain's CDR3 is CASSDGTGTYGYTF. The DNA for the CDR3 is TGTGCCAGCAGTGACGGGACAGGGACCTATGGCTACACCTTC.

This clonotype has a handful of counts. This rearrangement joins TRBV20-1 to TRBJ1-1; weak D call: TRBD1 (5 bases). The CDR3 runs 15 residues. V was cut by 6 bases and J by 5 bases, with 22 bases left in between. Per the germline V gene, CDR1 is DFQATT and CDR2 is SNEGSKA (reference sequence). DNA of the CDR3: TGCAGTGCCGCGGGCACAGGAGCAGGAGGGACTGAAGCTTTCTTT. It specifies CSAAGTGAGGTEAFF.